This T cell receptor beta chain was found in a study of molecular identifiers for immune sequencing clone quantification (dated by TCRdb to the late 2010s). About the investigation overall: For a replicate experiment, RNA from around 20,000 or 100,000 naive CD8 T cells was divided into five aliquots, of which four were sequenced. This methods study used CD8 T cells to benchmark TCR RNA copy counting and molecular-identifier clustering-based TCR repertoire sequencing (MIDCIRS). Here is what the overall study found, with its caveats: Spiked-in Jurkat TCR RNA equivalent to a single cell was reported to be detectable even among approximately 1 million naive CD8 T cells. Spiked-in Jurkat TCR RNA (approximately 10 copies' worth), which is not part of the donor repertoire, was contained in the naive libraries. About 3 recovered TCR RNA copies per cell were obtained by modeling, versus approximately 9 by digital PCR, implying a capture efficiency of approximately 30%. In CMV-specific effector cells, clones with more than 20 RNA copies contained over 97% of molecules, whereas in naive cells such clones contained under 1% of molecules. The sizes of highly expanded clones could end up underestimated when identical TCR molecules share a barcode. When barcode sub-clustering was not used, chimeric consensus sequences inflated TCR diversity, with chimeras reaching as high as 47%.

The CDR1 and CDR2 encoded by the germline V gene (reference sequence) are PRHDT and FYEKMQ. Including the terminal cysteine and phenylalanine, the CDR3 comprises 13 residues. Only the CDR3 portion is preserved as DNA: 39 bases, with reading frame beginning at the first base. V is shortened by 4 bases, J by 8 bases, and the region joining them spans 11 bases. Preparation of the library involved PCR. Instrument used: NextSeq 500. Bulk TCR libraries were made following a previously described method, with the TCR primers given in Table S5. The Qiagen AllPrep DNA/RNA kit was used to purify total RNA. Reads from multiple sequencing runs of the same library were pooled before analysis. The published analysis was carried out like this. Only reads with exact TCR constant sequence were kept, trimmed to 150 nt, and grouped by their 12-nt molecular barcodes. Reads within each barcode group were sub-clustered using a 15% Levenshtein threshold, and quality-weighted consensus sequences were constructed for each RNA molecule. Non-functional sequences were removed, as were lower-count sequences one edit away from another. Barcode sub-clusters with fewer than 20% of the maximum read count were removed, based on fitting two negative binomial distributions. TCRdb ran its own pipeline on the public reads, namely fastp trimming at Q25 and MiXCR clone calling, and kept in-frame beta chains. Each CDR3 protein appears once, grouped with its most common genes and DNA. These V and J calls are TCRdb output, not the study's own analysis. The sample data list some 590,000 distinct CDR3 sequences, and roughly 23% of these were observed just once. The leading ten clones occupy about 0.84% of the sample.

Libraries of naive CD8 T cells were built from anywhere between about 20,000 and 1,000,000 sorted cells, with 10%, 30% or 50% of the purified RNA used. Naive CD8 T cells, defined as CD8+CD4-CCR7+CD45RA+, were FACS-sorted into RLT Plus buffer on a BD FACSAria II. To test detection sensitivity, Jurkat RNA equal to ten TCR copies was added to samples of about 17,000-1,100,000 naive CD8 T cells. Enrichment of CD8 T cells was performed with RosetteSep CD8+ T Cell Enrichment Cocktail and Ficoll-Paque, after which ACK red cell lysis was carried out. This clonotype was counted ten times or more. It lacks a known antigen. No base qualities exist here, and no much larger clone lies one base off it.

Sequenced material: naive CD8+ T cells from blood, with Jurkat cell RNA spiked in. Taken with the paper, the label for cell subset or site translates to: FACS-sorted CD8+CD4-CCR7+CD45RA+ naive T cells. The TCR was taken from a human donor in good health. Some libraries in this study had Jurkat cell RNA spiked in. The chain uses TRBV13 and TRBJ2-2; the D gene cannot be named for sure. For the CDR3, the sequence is CASSSTFGGELFF. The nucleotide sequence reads TGTGCCAGCAGCTCTACCTTTGGGGGGGAGCTGTTTTTT.